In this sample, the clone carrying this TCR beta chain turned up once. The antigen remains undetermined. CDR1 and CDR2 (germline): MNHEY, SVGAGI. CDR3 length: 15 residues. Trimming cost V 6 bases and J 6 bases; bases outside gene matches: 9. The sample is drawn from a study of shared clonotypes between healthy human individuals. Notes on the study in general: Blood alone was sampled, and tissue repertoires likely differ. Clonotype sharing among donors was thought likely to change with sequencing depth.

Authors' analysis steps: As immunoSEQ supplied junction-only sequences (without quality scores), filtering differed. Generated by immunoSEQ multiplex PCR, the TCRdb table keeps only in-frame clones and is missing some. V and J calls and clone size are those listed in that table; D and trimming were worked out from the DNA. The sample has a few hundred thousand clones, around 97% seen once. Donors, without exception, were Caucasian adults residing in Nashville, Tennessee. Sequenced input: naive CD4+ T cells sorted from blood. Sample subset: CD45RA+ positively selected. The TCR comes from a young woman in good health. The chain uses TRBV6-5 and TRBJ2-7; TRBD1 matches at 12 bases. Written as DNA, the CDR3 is TGTGCCAGCAGGCAACCGGGACAGGGGGCTTCCGAGCAGTACTTC. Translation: CASRQPGQGASEQYF.